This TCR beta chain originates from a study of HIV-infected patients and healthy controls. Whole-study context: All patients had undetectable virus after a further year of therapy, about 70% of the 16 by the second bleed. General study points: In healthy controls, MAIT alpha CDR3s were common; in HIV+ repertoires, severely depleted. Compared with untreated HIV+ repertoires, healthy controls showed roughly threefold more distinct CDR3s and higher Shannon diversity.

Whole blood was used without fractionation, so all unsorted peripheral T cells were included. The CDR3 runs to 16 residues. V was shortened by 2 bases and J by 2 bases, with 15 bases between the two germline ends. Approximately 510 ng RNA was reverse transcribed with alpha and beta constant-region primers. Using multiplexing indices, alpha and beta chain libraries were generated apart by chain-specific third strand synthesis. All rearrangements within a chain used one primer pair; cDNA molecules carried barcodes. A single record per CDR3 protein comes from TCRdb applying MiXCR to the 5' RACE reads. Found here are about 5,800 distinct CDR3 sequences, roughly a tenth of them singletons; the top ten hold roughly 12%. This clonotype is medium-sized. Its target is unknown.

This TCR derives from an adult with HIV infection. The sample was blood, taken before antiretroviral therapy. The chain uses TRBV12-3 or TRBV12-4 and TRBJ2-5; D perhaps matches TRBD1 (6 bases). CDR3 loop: CASSLSGRGPQETQYF. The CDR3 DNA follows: TGTGCCAGCAGTTTATCAGGCAGGGGACCGCAAGAGACCCAGTACTTC.